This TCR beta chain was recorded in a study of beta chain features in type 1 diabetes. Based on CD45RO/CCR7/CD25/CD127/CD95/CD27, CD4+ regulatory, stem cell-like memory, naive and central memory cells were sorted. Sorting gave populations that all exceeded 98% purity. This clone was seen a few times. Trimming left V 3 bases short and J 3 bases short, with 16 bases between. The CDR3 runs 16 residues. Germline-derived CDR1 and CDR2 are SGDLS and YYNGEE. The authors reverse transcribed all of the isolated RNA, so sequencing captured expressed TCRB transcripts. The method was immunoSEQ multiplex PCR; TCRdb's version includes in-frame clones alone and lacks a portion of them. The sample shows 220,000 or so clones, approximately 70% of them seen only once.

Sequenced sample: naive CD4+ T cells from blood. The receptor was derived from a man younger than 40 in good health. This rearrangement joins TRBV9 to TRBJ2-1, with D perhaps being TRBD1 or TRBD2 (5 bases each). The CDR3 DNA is TGTGCCAGCAGCGCCCGGGGCGGCAGCATCTACAATGAGCAGTTCTTC. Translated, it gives CASSARGGSIYNEQFF.